The present TCR beta chain was sequenced within a study of response to subunit inactivated influenza vaccine. CDR3 size: 12 residues. V was pared by 2 bases and J by 7 bases, with 9 bases between. From germline, CDR1 is KGHSH and CDR2 LQKENI. TCRdb recomputed calls from the RT-PCR reads with MiXCR, one row per CDR3 protein. This sample has 750,000 to 850,000 distinct CDR3 sequences, with around 20% found just once. This clonotype showed up just a few times. This specimen consisted of PBMCs from blood, obtained around 5 days after vaccination. The rearrangement joins TRBV18 to TRBJ2-7; D remains unclear. The clonotype comes from a man between 50 and 59 years old who received an inactivated influenza vaccine. The CDR3 DNA follows: TGTGCCAGCTCACCAGATTTGTCGGAGCAGTACTTC. Its translation is CASSPDLSEQYF.